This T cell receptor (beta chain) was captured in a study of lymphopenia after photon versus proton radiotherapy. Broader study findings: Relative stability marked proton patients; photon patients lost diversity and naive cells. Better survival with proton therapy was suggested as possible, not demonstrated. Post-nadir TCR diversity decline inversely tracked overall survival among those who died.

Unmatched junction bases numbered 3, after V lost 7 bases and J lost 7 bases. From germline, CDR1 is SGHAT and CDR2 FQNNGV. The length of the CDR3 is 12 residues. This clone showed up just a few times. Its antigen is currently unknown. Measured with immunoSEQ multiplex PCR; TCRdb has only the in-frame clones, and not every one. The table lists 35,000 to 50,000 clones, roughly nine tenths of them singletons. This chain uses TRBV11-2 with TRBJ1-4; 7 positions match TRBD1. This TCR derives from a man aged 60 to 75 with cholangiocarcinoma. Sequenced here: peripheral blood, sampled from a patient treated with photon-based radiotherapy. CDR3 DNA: TGTGCCAGCACCCGACAGGGTGAAAAACTGTTTTTT. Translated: CASTRQGEKLFF.